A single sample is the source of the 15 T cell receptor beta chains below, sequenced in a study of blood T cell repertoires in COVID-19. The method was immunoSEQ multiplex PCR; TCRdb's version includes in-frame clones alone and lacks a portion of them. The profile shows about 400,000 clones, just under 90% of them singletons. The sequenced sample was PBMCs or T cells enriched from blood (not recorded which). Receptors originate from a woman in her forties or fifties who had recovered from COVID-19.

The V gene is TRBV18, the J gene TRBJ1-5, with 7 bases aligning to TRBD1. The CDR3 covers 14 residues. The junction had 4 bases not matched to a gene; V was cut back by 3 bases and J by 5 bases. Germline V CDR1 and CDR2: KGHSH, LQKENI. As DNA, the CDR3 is TGTGCCAGCTCACCTGGGACAGACGATCAGCCCCAGCATTTT. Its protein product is CASSPGTDDQPQHF. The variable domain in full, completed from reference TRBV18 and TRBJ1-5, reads NAGVMQNPRHLVRRRGQEARLRCSPMKGHSHVYWYRQLPEEGLKFMVYLQKENIIDESGMPKERFSAEFPKEGPSILRIQQVVRGDSAAYFCASSPGTDDQPQHFGDGTRLSIL.

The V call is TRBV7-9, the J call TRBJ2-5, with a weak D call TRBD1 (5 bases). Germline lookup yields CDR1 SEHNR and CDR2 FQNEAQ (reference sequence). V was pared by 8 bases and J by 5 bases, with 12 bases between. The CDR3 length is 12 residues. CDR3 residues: CASGRGWETQYF. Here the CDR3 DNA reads TGTGCCAGCGGTAGGGGATGGGAGACCCAGTACTTC.

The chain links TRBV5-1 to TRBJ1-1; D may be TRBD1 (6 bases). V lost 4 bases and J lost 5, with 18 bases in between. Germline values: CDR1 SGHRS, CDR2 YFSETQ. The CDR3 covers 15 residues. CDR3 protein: CASSPRGGLGTEAFF. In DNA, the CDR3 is TGCGCCAGCAGCCCACGGGGGGGCCTTGGGACTGAAGCTTTCTTT.

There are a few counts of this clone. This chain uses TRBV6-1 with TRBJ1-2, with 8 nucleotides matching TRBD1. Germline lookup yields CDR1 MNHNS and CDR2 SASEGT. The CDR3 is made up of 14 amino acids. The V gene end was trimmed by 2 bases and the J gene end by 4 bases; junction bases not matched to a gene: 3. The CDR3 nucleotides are TGTGCCAGCAGTGAAAGTCAGGGGGCCTATGGCTACACCTTC. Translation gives CASSESQGAYGYTF.

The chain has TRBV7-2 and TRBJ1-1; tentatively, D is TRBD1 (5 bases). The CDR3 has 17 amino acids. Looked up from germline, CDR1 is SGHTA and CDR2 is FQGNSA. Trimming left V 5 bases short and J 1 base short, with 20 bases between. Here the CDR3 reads CASSPWTPPRANTEAFF. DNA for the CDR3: TGTGCCAGCAGCCCTTGGACACCACCCCGGGCGAACACTGAAGCTTTCTTT.

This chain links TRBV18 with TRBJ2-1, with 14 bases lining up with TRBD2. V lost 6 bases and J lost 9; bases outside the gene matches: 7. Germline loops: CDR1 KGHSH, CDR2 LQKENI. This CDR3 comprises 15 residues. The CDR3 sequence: CASSPTSGGDGEQFF. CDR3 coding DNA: TGTGCCAGCTCCCCGACTAGCGGGGGGGACGGTGAGCAGTTCTTC.

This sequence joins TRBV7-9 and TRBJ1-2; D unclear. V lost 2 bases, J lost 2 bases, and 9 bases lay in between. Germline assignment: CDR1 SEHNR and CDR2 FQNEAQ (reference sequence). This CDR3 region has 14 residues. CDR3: CASSLSQQNYGYTF. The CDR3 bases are TGTGCCAGCAGCTTATCACAGCAGAACTATGGCTACACCTTC.

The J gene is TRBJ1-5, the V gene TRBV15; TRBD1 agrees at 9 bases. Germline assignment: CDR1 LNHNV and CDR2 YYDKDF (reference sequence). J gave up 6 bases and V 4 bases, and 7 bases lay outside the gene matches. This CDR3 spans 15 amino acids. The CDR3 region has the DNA TGTGCCACCAGCACCGGGGACAGGGAGGTTCAGCCCCAGCATTTT. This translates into CATSTGDREVQPQHF.

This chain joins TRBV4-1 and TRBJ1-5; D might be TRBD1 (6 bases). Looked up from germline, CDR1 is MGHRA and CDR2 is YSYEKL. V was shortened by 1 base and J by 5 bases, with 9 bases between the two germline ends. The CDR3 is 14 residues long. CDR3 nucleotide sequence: TGCGCCAGCAGCCAAGCCCCAGGGGATCAGCCCCAGCATTTT. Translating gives CASSQAPGDQPQHF.

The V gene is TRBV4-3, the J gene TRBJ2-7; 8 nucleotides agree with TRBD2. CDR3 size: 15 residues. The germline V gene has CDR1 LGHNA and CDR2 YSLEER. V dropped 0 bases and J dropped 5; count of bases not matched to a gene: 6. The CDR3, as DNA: TGCGCCAGCAGCCAAGATAGAGCGGGGGCTAACGAGCAGTACTTC. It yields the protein CASSQDRAGANEQYF.

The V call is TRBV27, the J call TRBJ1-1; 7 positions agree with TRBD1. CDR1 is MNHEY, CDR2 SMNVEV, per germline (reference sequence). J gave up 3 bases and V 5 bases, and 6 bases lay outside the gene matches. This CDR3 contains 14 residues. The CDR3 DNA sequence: TGTGCCAGCAGTGTGACAGGGAGATACACTGAAGCTTTCTTT. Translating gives CASSVTGRYTEAFF.

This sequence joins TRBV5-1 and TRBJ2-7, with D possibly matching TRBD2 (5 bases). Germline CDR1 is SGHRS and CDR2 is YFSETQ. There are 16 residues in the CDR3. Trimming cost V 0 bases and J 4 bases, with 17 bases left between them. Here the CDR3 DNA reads TGCGCCAGCAGCTTGGTGTATGGAGTTGAGGGATACGAGCAGTACTTC. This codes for CASSLVYGVEGYEQYF. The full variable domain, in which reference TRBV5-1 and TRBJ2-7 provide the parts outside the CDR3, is KAGVTQTPRYLIKTRGQQVTLSCSPISGHRSVSWYQQTPGQGLQFLFEYFSETQRNKGNFPGRFSGRQFSNSRSEMNVSTLELGDSALYLCASSLVYGVEGYEQYFGPGTRLTVT.

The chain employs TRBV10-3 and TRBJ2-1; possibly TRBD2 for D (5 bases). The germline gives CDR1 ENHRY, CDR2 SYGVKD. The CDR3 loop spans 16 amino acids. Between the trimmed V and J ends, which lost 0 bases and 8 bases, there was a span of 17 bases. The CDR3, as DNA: TGTGCCATCAGTGAGTCGAATTTTGTTGGGCGGGATGAGCAGTTCTTC. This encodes CAISESNFVGRDEQFF.

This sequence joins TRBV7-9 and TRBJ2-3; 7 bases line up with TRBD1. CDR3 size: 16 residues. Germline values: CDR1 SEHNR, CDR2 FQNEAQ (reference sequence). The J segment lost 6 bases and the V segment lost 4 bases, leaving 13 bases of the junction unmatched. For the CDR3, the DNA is TGTGCCAGCAGCTCCTACAGGGGCCCGCGGGTGGATACGCAGTATTTT. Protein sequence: CASSSYRGPRVDTQYF.

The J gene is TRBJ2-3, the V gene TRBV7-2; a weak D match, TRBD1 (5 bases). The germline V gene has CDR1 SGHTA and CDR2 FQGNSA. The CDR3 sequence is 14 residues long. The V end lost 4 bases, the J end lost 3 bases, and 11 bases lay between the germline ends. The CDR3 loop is CASSSGQATDTQYF. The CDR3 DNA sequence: TGTGCCAGCAGCTCCGGACAAGCTACAGATACGCAGTATTTT.